This is a list of T cell receptor beta chains from one sample in a study of cytomegalovirus exposure and HLA in healthy donors. Repertoires were generated with immunoSEQ multiplex PCR, while TCRdb's copy carries only in-frame clones and drops some. The data show about 130,000 clones, with 75% to 85% seen just once and approximately 10% held by the top ten. Sequencing used PBMCs. These receptor sequences come from a man under 40 in good health and CMV-seropositive. The CDR3 runs from the conserved cysteine through the conserved F or W. D genes are given only for firm matches. Rows give clone size only sometimes, using once, few, many, or a class for an expanded clone.

v_gene,d_gene,len,j_gene,abundance,CDR3aa,CDR3nt
TRBV6-1,TRBD2,16,TRBJ2-5,.,CASSESWRGGRETQYF,TGTGCCAGCAGTGAATCGTGGCGGGGGGGTAGAGAGACCCAGTACTTC
TRBV2,.,16,TRBJ1-3,.,CASSGTSGAVLNTIYF,TGTGCCAGCAGTGGAACGTCAGGGGCAGTCTTAAACACCATATATTTT
TRBV29-1,TRBD1,12,TRBJ1-1,.,CSVSDRSPEAFF,TGCAGCGTCTCGGACAGGAGCCCTGAAGCTTTCTTT
TRBV4-1,TRBD2,18,TRBJ2-2,.,CASSQPTGLAGHPGELFF,TGCGCCAGCAGCCAACCCACCGGACTAGCGGGGCATCCCGGGGAGCTGTTTTTT
TRBV6-1,.,18,TRBJ1-5,.,CASSEVSIQGNSNQPQHF,TGTGCCAGCAGTGAAGTGAGTATTCAGGGGAATAGCAATCAGCCCCAGCATTTT
TRBV29-1,TRBD1,15,TRBJ2-2,.,CSVAQQGANTGELFF,TGCAGCGTTGCCCAACAGGGGGCGAACACCGGGGAGCTGTTTTTT
TRBV23-1,.,12,TRBJ1-1,.,CASNAGAAEAFF,TGCGCCAGCAACGCGGGGGCCGCCGAAGCTTTCTTT
TRBV5-5,.,14,TRBJ2-5,.,CASSLSQGLETQYF,TGTGCCAGCAGCTTGAGTCAGGGTTTAGAGACCCAGTACTTC
TRBV18,TRBD1,14,TRBJ1-5,once,CASSTGTGGLDQHF,TGTGCCAGCTCAACCGGGACAGGGGGCCTGGACCAGCATTTT
TRBV5-6,.,14,TRBJ1-3,.,CASSKSGFGNTIYF,TGTGCCAGCAGCAAGTCAGGGTTTGGAAACACCATATATTTT
TRBV6-1,.,13,TRBJ1-5,.,CASSRQGSQPQHF,TGTGCCAGCAGCCGCCAGGGGTCTCAGCCCCAGCATTTT
TRBV5-1,TRBD1,14,TRBJ2-5,.,CASSPRDREQTQYF,TGCGCCAGCAGCCCTCGGGACAGGGAACAGACCCAGTACTTC
TRBV6-5,.,14,TRBJ1-5,once,CASSPGGRDQPQHF,TGTGCCAGCAGTCCCGGGGGGAGAGATCAGCCCCAGCATTTT
TRBV11-2,.,17,TRBJ2-2,.,CASSLDGQPWCTGELFF,TGTGCCAGCAGCTTGGACGGACAGCCGTGGTGCACCGGGGAGCTGTTTTTT
TRBV14,.,14,TRBJ1-2,.,CASSHIDSNYGYTF,TGTGCCAGCAGTCACATCGACAGTAACTATGGCTACACCTTC
TRBV4-1,.,13,TRBJ1-5,.,CASSQVWGESQHF,TGCGCCAGCAGCCAAGTGTGGGGGGAGTCCCAGCATTTT
TRBV9,TRBD1,17,TRBJ2-2,.,CASSPPDRVWKSGELFF,TGTGCCAGCAGCCCCCCGGACAGGGTTTGGAAGTCCGGGGAGCTGTTTTTT
TRBV5-1,TRBD1,17,TRBJ1-5,.,CASSPTPGGQANQPQHF,TGCGCCAGCAGCCCTACCCCCGGGGGACAGGCCAATCAGCCCCAGCATTTT
TRBV7-9,TRBD1,16,TRBJ1-3,.,CASSSTNRGSGNTIYF,TGTGCCAGCAGTTCGACCAACAGGGGCTCGGGAAACACCATATATTTT
TRBV9,.,15,TRBJ2-3,.,CASSDGTISTDTQYF,TGTGCCAGCAGCGACGGGACAATAAGCACAGATACGCAGTATTTT
TRBV10-3,.,13,TRBJ2-1,few,CAISEEGDNEQFF,TGTGCCATCAGTGAGGAGGGAGACAATGAGCAGTTCTTC
TRBV4-1,TRBD1,14,TRBJ1-6,.,CASSQAGGGSPLHF,TGCGCCAGCAGCCAAGCAGGGGGCGGTTCACCCCTCCATTTT
TRBV7-3,TRBD2,15,TRBJ2-1,.,CASSLMGGAYNEQFF,TGTGCCAGCAGCTTAATGGGGGGGGCCTACAATGAGCAGTTCTTC
TRBV7-6,.,15,TRBJ2-3,.,CASSFGRGSTDTQYF,TGTGCCAGCAGTTTTGGTAGGGGAAGCACAGATACGCAGTATTTT
TRBV6-4,TRBD1,13,TRBJ1-2,.,CATQPATGLGYTF,TGTGCCACCCAGCCCGCGACAGGGTTGGGCTACACCTTC
TRBV20-1,.,11,TRBJ2-7,.,CSAATGGEQYF,TGCAGTGCCGCGACTGGTGGGGAGCAGTACTTC
TRBV18,TRBD1,16,TRBJ1-1,.,CASSPRDRVLEKEAFF,TGTGCCAGCTCACCACGAGACAGGGTGCTGGAGAAGGAAGCTTTCTTT
TRBV15,.,15,TRBJ1-3,.,CATTRPGSSGNTIYF,TGTGCCACCACGAGACCGGGGAGCTCTGGAAACACCATATATTTT
TRBV7-3,TRBD2,17,TRBJ2-3,.,CASSPGVAGTSTDTQYF,TGTGCCAGCAGCCCCGGGGTAGCGGGGACTTCCACAGATACGCAGTATTTT
TRBV19,.,14,TRBJ1-4,.,CASSINDITEKLFF,TGTGCCAGTAGTATAAACGACATTACTGAAAAACTGTTTTTT
TRBV6-4,TRBD1,17,TRBJ1-6,.,CASSDRTTGGWNSPLHF,TGTGCCAGCAGTGACAGGACGACAGGGGGATGGAATTCACCCCTCCACTTT
TRBV19,TRBD1,15,TRBJ2-5,.,CASTDPWTGSETQYF,TGTGCCAGTACCGACCCCTGGACAGGATCAGAGACCCAGTACTTC
TRBV7-2,.,17,TRBJ2-6,.,CASSLVALSSGANVLTF,TGTGCCAGCAGCTTAGTAGCTCTCTCCTCTGGGGCCAACGTCCTGACTTTC
TRBV5-1,TRBD2,17,TRBJ2-3,.,CASSLVGLAGATDTQYF,TGCGCCAGCAGCTTGGTAGGTCTAGCGGGGGCGACAGATACGCAGTATTTT
TRBV7-9,TRBD2,14,TRBJ2-5,.,CASSGGGWSETQYF,TGTGCCAGCAGTGGGGGAGGGTGGTCGGAGACCCAGTACTTC
TRBV6-5,TRBD1,14,TRBJ1-6,.,CASSKGTGASPLHF,TGTGCCAGCAGCAAAGGGACAGGGGCTTCACCCCTCCACTTT
TRBV2,TRBD1,15,TRBJ1-6,.,CASSVSGTGNSPLHF,TGTGCCAGCAGTGTTTCCGGGACAGGAAATTCACCCCTCCACTTT
TRBV11-2,TRBD2,15,TRBJ2-3,.,CASSLERGRADTQYF,TGTGCCAGCAGCCTCGAGCGGGGGAGGGCTGATACGCAGTATTTT
TRBV30,.,14,TRBJ2-7,.,CAWSVASSSYEQYF,TGTGCCTGGAGTGTAGCCTCGAGCTCCTACGAGCAGTACTTC
TRBV18,TRBD1,14,TRBJ1-2,.,CASGGQGVSYGYTF,TGTGCCAGCGGGGGACAGGGTGTCTCCTATGGCTACACCTTC
TRBV29-1,.,12,TRBJ1-2,.,CSVGQELYGYTF,TGCAGCGTTGGACAGGAGCTCTATGGCTACACCTTC
TRBV6-5,.,13,TRBJ2-7,.,CASSDGHHGEQYF,TGTGCCAGCAGCGACGGACATCACGGGGAGCAGTACTTC
TRBV4-1,TRBD1,16,TRBJ2-7,few,CASSLQPGQGILEQYF,TGCGCCAGCAGCCTTCAGCCGGGACAGGGGATTCTCGAGCAGTACTTC
TRBV6-5,.,11,TRBJ1-2,few,CASTSNYGYTF,TGTGCCAGCACCAGTAACTATGGCTACACCTTC
TRBV19,.,15,TRBJ2-2,few,CASIRPGLNTGELFF,TGTGCCAGTATACGGCCAGGGCTGAACACCGGGGAGCTGTTTTTT
TRBV7-9,.,15,TRBJ1-3,once,CASTGRVFSGNTIYF,TGTGCCAGCACCGGGAGGGTATTTTCTGGAAACACCATATATTTT